The 8 T cell receptor beta chains in this list originate from one sample, sequenced in a study of identical twins. TCRdb reanalysed the 5' RACE reads using MiXCR and keeps one entry per CDR3 protein. The data contain 1.5 million or so distinct CDR3 sequences, 25% to 35% of them seen just once; the ten biggest clones take up less than 0.35%. Sequences were obtained from cord blood. The receptors were sampled from a newborn girl in good health.

This clonotype was seen a handful of times. The J gene is TRBJ1-2, the V gene TRBV28; 8 bases align to TRBD1. Losses at the gene ends were 6 bases for V and 3 bases for J; bases not matched to a gene: 6. Germline assignment: CDR1 MDHEN and CDR2 SYDVKM. The CDR3 has 14 residues. The CDR3 DNA reads TGTGCCAGCAGATCTCCAGGGGGCGACTATGGCTACACCTTC. Protein sequence: CASRSPGGDYGYTF.

In the case of this clonotype: A read error may explain this, as a much larger clone is one base away. The V and J genes are TRBV25-1 and TRBJ1-4, with D unclear. CDR3 length: 15 residues. Germline loops: CDR1 MGHDK, CDR2 SYGVNS. In nucleotides, the CDR3 is TGTGCCCGCAGTGAATACGGCAGCTTTAATGAAAAACTGTTTTTT. Translation gives CARSEYGSFNEKLFF.

This clonotype was observed a handful of times. The rearrangement uses TRBV24-1 and TRBJ2-5; 8 nucleotides agree with TRBD1. Germline V gives CDR1 KGHDR, CDR2 SFDVKD. This CDR3 is built from 16 residues. V lost 3 bases, J lost 4 bases, and 9 bases stayed unmatched. Written as DNA, the CDR3 is TGTGCCACCAGTGATACGCGACAGGGGCGCGGAGAGACCCAGTACTTC. It yields the protein CATSDTRQGRGETQYF.

The chain is built from TRBV28 and TRBJ1-2, with no clear D. Germline V gives CDR1 MDHEN, CDR2 SYDVKM. Trimming left V 3 bases short and J 8 bases short, with 13 bases between. This CDR3 region has 13 residues. The CDR3 is CASSFQTLRGYTF. The DNA of the CDR3 is TGTGCCAGCAGTTTTCAGACCCTTCGGGGCTACACCTTC.

In its sample, this clonotype was seen a few times. The chain recombines TRBV6-2 or TRBV6-3 with TRBJ2-7; D gene unclear. The end of the DNA aligns better with TRBJ2-5, so the J call may be wrong. This CDR3 spans 14 amino acids. The germline CDR1 and CDR2 sequences are MNHEY and SVGEGT. CDR3 amino acids: CASSQAALGKTQYF. The CDR3 region has the DNA TGTGCCAGCAGTCAGGCCGCATTGGGAAAGACCCAGTACTTC.

This clonotype turned up a few times. The chain joins TRBV27 to TRBJ2-6, with D uncertain. V lost 0 bases and J lost 3, with 15 bases in between. Germline V gene data show CDR1 as MNHEY and CDR2 as SMNVEV (reference sequence). The CDR3 length is 18 residues. The chain's CDR3 is CASSLSSRSDDGANVLTF. The CDR3 bases are TGTGCCAGCAGTTTATCGTCGAGGTCGGACGATGGGGCCAACGTCCTGACTTTC.

The chain links TRBV20-1 to TRBJ2-2; D not certain. The germline CDR1 and CDR2 sequences are DFQATT and SNEGSKA (reference sequence). The V and J ends lost 2 bases and 3 bases respectively, with 13 bases between them. There are 15 residues in the CDR3. Here the CDR3 reads CSARRRVVDTGELFF. Here the CDR3 DNA reads TGCAGTGCTAGACGTAGGGTCGTCGACACCGGGGAGCTGTTTTTT.

The chain has TRBV3-1 and TRBJ2-1; D unclear. Trimming removed 4 bases at V and 7 bases at J, with 11 bases between. Germline assignment: CDR1 LGHDT and CDR2 YNNKEL (reference sequence). There are 13 residues in the CDR3. The CDR3 spells CASSRHLGNEQFF. In DNA form, the CDR3 reads TGTGCCAGCAGCCGACATCTCGGGAATGAGCAGTTCTTC.